These 18 T cell receptor beta chains came from one sample sequenced in a study of T cell responses to AZD1222 COVID-19 vaccine. Clones were read by immunoSEQ multiplex PCR, and TCRdb kept only the in-frame ones, dropping some. The table shows fewer than 70,000 clones, with 80% to 90% occurring only once. The source material was peripheral blood, sampled on day 0 of AZD1222 vaccination. The source is an adult in good health.

The CDR3, as DNA: TGTGCCAGCAGTTCCCACACGGATGAAAAACTGTTTTTT. The encoded protein is CASSSHTDEKLFF. The chain uses TRBV6-6 and TRBJ1-4; D remains ambiguous. V was clipped by 4 bases and J by 6 bases, with 9 bases between them. This CDR3 is built from 13 residues. CDR1 MNHNY and CDR2 SVGAGI come from the germline V gene (reference sequence).

This sequence joins TRBV3-1 (or the pseudogene TRBV3-2) and TRBJ1-2; 10 bases line up with TRBD1. V dropped 4 bases and J dropped 4; count of bases not matched to a gene: 12. The CDR3 has 17 amino acids. Germline V gene data show CDR1 as LGHDT and CDR2 as YNNKEL (reference sequence). The CDR3 nucleotides read TGTGCCAGCAGCCTGACGGCGACAGGGGGCGCGGGCTATGGCTACACCTTC. Translating it yields CASSLTATGGAGYGYTF.

V and J are TRBV6-5 and TRBJ2-7, with D uncertain. The CDR3 is made up of 14 amino acids. Germline values: CDR1 MNHEY, CDR2 SVGAGI. Between the trimmed V and J ends, which lost 6 bases and 0 bases, there was a span of 12 bases. The CDR3 coding sequence is TGTGCCAGCAGACCTCTCGACGGCTCCTACGAGCAGTACTTC. Amino acids: CASRPLDGSYEQYF.

This sequence joins TRBV12-3 or TRBV12-4 and TRBJ1-2; D ambiguous. Trimming shortened V by 6 bases and J by 6 bases, and 8 bases separated the two germline ends. This CDR3 contains 11 residues. DNA of the CDR3: TGTGCCAGCAGCTATATTCATGGCTACACCTTC. Translation: CASSYIHGYTF.

The gene calls are TRBV29-1 and TRBJ2-3; the match to TRBD2 covers 8 bases. The ends lost 4 bases at V and 0 bases at J; junction bases unmatched: 6. CDR1 is SQVTM, CDR2 ANQGSEA, per germline. This CDR3 is built from 15 residues. DNA of the CDR3: TGCAGCGTTGTGTACCAGCGGGGGAGCACAGATACGCAGTATTTT. Protein: CSVVYQRGSTDTQYF.

V gene TRBV12-3 or TRBV12-4 combines with J gene TRBJ1-2, with no clear D. V gave up 5 bases and J gave up 8 bases, with 9 bases separating them. CDR3 length: 11 amino acids. As DNA, the CDR3 is TGTGCCAGCAGTAGACACTTAGGCTACACCTTC. It yields the protein CASSRHLGYTF.

The chain is built from TRBV12-5 and TRBJ2-4; tentative D call: TRBD1 (6 bases). The length of the CDR3 is 16 residues. Trimming removed 7 bases from V and 0 bases from J, with 16 bases in between. Germline CDR1 and CDR2: LGHNT and FRNRAP. In DNA form, the CDR3 reads TGTGCTAGTGCCTCCCCCTACAGGGAAGCCAAAAACATTCAGTACTTC. This codes for CASASPYREAKNIQYF.

V usage is TRBV3-1 (or the pseudogene TRBV3-2) and J usage is TRBJ2-2; a possible D gene is TRBD1 (5 bases). V was pared by 11 bases and J by 0 bases, with 13 bases between. CDR3 size: 14 residues. Germline V gives CDR1 LGHDT, CDR2 YNNKEL (reference sequence). DNA of the CDR3: TGTGCCTCAGGGCGGAGAACGAACACCGGGGAGCTGTTTTTT. Amino acids: CASGRRTNTGELFF.

The genes are TRBV30 and TRBJ1-6; 9 nucleotides match TRBD1. There are 16 residues in the CDR3. Trimming at V came to 1 base and at J to 7 bases, leaving 8 bases not matched to a gene. Germline CDR1 reads GTSNPN; CDR2 reads SVGIG (reference sequence). The CDR3 DNA is TGTGCCTGGAGTGGACCCGGGACAGGGACCAATTCACCCCTCCACTTT. Amino acid sequence: CAWSGPGTGTNSPLHF.

The table lists this clone with a count of one. The chain uses TRBV12-3 or TRBV12-4 and TRBJ1-2, with D unclear. V was cut by 1 base and J by 7 bases, with 4 bases left in between. This CDR3 comprises 11 residues. The CDR3 nucleotides read TGTGCCAGCAGTTTAGTGGGTGGCTACACCTTC. Its translation is CASSLVGGYTF.

The genes are TRBV18 and TRBJ1-5; D is perhaps TRBD1 (5 bases). The CDR3 is 14 residues long. Germline lookup yields CDR1 KGHSH and CDR2 LQKENI. V shed 2 bases and J shed 3 bases, with 8 bases lying between them. CDR3 sequence reads: CASSPMGDNQPQHF. CDR3 sequence (DNA): TGTGCCAGCTCACCAATGGGGGACAATCAGCCCCAGCATTTT. Full variable domain (missing parts from reference TRBV18 and TRBJ1-5): NAGVMQNPRHLVRRRGQEARLRCSPMKGHSHVYWYRQLPEEGLKFMVYLQKENIIDESGMPKERFSAEFPKEGPSILRIQQVVRGDSAAYFCASSPMGDNQPQHFGDGTRLSIL.

A single count supports this clone. The V call is TRBV5-6, the J call TRBJ2-7, with 9 bases lining up with TRBD1. CDR3 length: 13 residues. V shed 5 bases and J 2 bases; nucleotides not matched to a gene: 2. Germline V lookup: CDR1 SGHDT, CDR2 YYEEEE. The CDR3 reads CASSRTGAYEQYF. The DNA of the CDR3 is TGTGCCAGCAGTCGGACAGGGGCCTACGAGCAGTACTTC.

The chain couples TRBV2 to TRBJ1-2; D unresolved. Trimming left V 7 bases short and J 8 bases short, with 17 bases between. CDR1 is SNHLY and CDR2 is FYNNEI in the germline V gene. The CDR3 is made up of 13 amino acids. The CDR3 DNA reads TGTGCCAGCACCCCACGGTGGGTGGCCGGCTACACCTTC. Its protein is CASTPRWVAGYTF.

V gene TRBV6-5 combines with J gene TRBJ2-6; no definite D call. From germline, CDR1 is MNHEY and CDR2 SVGAGI. Deletions cut 8 bases from V and 0 bases from J, with 5 bases between. The CDR3 has 13 amino acids. The DNA of the CDR3 is TGTGCCAGCGGCAGCTCTGGGGCCAACGTCCTGACTTTC. Protein product: CASGSSGANVLTF.

The rearrangement joins TRBV3-1 (or the pseudogene TRBV3-2) to TRBJ1-6; D is perhaps TRBD1 (5 bases). CDR1 LGHDT and CDR2 YNNKEL come from the germline V gene (reference sequence). Trimming stripped 4 bases from V and 5 bases from J, with 12 bases between. This CDR3 comprises 15 residues. In nucleotides, the CDR3 is TGTGCCAGCAGCCCCCCGGGGGTAAATAATTCACCCCTCCACTTT. As protein: CASSPPGVNNSPLHF.

The genes are TRBV14 and TRBJ2-1, with unresolved D. The CDR3 has 13 amino acids. Trimming stripped 4 bases from V and 0 bases from J, with 4 bases between. Germline values: CDR1 SGHDN, CDR2 FVKESK. For the CDR3, the DNA is TGTGCCAGCAGCCGTGCCTCCTACAATGAGCAGTTCTTC. Encoded protein: CASSRASYNEQFF.

V is TRBV5-1 and J is TRBJ2-3; perhaps D is TRBD1 or TRBD2 (5 bases each). Trimming pared 3 bases from V and 0 bases from J, leaving 11 bases between. This CDR3 has 15 residues. Germline lookup yields CDR1 SGHRS and CDR2 YFSETQ. CDR3 residues: CASSYGDVSTDTQYF. The CDR3 DNA sequence: TGCGCCAGCAGCTACGGGGACGTTAGCACAGATACGCAGTATTTT.

The chain joins TRBV5-1 to TRBJ2-7; 12 positions agree with TRBD2. The germline V gene encodes CDR1 SGHRS and CDR2 YFSETQ. CDR3 length: 14 amino acids. V shed 1 base and J 4 bases; nucleotides not matched to a gene: 0. The chain's CDR3 is CASSLTSGGYEQYF. The CDR3 DNA sequence: TGCGCCAGCAGCTTGACTAGCGGGGGGTACGAGCAGTACTTC. Full variable domain (rest looked up from reference TRBV5-1 and TRBJ2-7): KAGVTQTPRYLIKTRGQQVTLSCSPISGHRSVSWYQQTPGQGLQFLFEYFSETQRNKGNFPGRFSGRQFSNSRSEMNVSTLELGDSALYLCASSLTSGGYEQYFGPGTRLTVT.